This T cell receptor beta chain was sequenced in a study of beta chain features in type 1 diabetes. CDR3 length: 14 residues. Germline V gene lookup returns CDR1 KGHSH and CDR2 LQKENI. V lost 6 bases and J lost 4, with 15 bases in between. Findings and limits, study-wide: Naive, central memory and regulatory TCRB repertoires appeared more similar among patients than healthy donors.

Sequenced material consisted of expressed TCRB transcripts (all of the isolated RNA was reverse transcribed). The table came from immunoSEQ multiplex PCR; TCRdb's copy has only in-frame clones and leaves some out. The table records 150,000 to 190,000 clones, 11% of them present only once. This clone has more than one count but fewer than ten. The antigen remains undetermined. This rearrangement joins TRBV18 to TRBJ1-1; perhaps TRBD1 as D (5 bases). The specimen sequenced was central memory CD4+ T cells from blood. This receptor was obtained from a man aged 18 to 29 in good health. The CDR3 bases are TGTGCCAGCTCCTTCAGGGCTCTAGGCACTGAAGCTTTCTTT. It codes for CASSFRALGTEAFF.